One and the same sample provided the 14 T cell receptor beta chains below, sequenced in a study of T cell clonality in common variable immunodeficiency. Data came from immunoSEQ multiplex PCR; TCRdb stores just in-frame clones and leaves some out. Altogether 40,000 to 45,000 clones were found in the sample, and no singletons occur. The sample was peripheral blood mononuclear cells. All receptors derive from a person aged 18 to 75 in good health.

This clone was counted many times. Partial CDR3 DNA: TGCAGTGCTAGAGACCCGAGCCGGACAGGGGGGGGAAACATT. Its translation is CSARDPSRTGGGNI. The full CDR3 protein is CSARDPSRTGGGNIQYF. The rearrangement links TRBV20-1 to TRBJ2-4; 10 bases align to TRBD1. The CDR3 end lies 3 residues beyond the end of the read and is filled in from the germline J gene. The CDR3 spans 17 residues. With V trimmed by 0 bases and J by 6 bases, 11 bases remained unmatched. Germline CDR1 DFQATT, CDR2 SNEGSKA (reference sequence).

This clone was recorded a few times. This sequence may be a read error, since a much larger clone differs from it by one base. The sequenced fragment ends 3 residues before the CDR3 boundary, so the rest is inferred from the germline J gene. The chain carries TRBV20-1 and TRBJ2-5, with 9 bases aligning to TRBD1. Germline V lookup: CDR1 DFQATT, CDR2 SNEGSKA (reference sequence). The CDR3 runs 18 residues. The sequenced part of the CDR3 DNA is TGCAGTGCTAGTACACCCTCTTCCGGACAGGGGCTCACAGATACC. Encoded protein: CSASTPSSGQGLTDT. The whole CDR3 reads CSASTPSSGQGLTDTQYF.

This clone was observed at least ten times. Read data end 3 residues before the CDR3 end; the end is taken from the germline J gene. The V and J genes are TRBV29-1 and TRBJ2-5; 13 bases fit TRBD2. J lost 7 bases, V lost 1 base, and 6 bases had no gene match. The CDR3 runs to 15 residues. CDR1 is SQVTM and CDR2 is ANQGSEA in the germline V gene. The CDR3 sequence is CSVEGTSGGRGTQYF. The part of the CDR3 DNA that was read is TGCAGCGTTGAAGGGACTAGCGGGGGTAGGGGGACC.

The table lists this clone with many counts. The read terminates 3 residues before the CDR3 end, so the remaining end is supplied by the germline J gene. The rearrangement uses TRBV6-1 and TRBJ2-1; D may be TRBD2 (5 bases). The germline V gene has CDR1 MNHNS and CDR2 SASEGT. This CDR3 spans 15 amino acids. V was trimmed by 2 bases and J by 4 bases, leaving 12 bases between them. CDR3 region: CASSELGGGYNEQFF. The CDR3 DNA, read in part, is TGTGCCAGCAGTGAATTAGGAGGCGGATACAATGAG.

This clone occurred many times. The read ends 3 residues shy of where the CDR3 ends; the end is completed using the germline J gene. The V gene is TRBV4-1, the J gene TRBJ2-3; D call uncertain. V dropped 0 bases and J dropped 5 bases, with 12 bases sitting between them. Germline assignment: CDR1 MGHRA and CDR2 YSYEKL. This CDR3 has 15 amino acids. The sequenced CDR3 bases are TGCGCCAGCAGCCAAGACCCTACCCCACGAGATACG. It codes for CASSQDPTPRDT. The whole CDR3 sequence reads CASSQDPTPRDTQYF.

This clone has at least ten counts. The read terminates 3 residues before the CDR3 end, so the remaining end is supplied by the germline J gene. The genes are TRBV19 and TRBJ2-7; TRBD2 might be the D (6 bases). Germline CDR1 and CDR2: LNHDA and SQIVND (reference sequence). This CDR3 region has 16 residues. The V gene lost 0 bases and the J gene lost 4 bases, with 16 bases spanning the gap. CDR3 in amino acids: CASSIDLAGTEYEQYF. The CDR3 DNA, read in part, is TGTGCCAGTAGTATAGACCTGGCAGGGACTGAGTACGAG.

This clone was seen repeatedly, ten times or more. The read gets to within 3 residues of the CDR3 end, and the germline J gene fills in the rest. This sequence joins TRBV30 and TRBJ1-2, with 12 bases fitting TRBD1. Germline-derived CDR1 and CDR2 are GTSNPN and SVGIG (reference sequence). V was pared by 3 bases and J by 6 bases, with 2 bases of the junction left unmatched. The CDR3 is 13 amino acids. CDR3 sequence: CAWRGDRGHGYTF. The sequenced part of the CDR3 DNA is TGTGCCTGGAGGGGGGACAGGGGGCATGGC. Full variable domain (outside the CDR3, taken from reference TRBV30 and TRBJ1-2): SQTIHQWPATLVQPVGSPLSLECTVEGTSNPNLYWYRQAAGRGLQLLFYSVGIGQISSEVPQNLSASRPQDRQFILSSKKLLLSDSGFYLCAWRGDRGHGYTFGSGTRLTVV.

This clone has at least ten counts. Incomplete CDR3 DNA: TGTGCCAGTACTCTATGGGGACAGGGTCGAGGCCATTCACCC. This codes for CASTLWGQGRGHSP. The CDR3 as a whole reads CASTLWGQGRGHSPLHF. The chain employs TRBV19 and TRBJ1-6; 9 bases fit TRBD1. With the read ending 3 residues before the CDR3 end, the germline J gene is used to fill in that end. V lost 7 bases and J lost 8; bases outside the gene matches: 15. CDR1 is LNHDA, CDR2 SQIVND, per germline (reference sequence). The CDR3 consists of 17 residues.

This clone was counted at least ten times. Sequencing ends 3 residues short of the CDR3 end; the germline J gene provides the rest. The chain combines TRBV4-1 with TRBJ1-5, with D tentatively TRBD1 (5 bases). Trimming cost V 0 bases and J 5 bases, with 20 bases left between them. CDR1 and CDR2 from the germline V gene are MGHRA and YSYEKL. The CDR3 is made up of 18 amino acids. This CDR3 reads CASSQEGALGPLHQPQHF. The sequenced CDR3 bases are TGCGCCAGCAGCCAAGAAGGGGCCCTCGGGCCCCTGCATCAGCCC.

This clone has ten or more counts. From the germline J gene comes the end of the CDR3, since the read stops 3 residues before it. V and J are TRBV5-1 and TRBJ2-2, with unresolved D. CDR3 size: 13 residues. V gave up 4 bases and J gave up 5 bases, with 9 bases separating them. Germline assignment: CDR1 SGHRS and CDR2 YFSETQ. CDR3 DNA, as far as it was read: TGCGCCAGCAGCCCTAGTAGGACCGGGGAG. This encodes CASSPSRTGE. The CDR3 as a whole reads CASSPSRTGELFF. Full variable domain (missing parts from reference TRBV5-1 and TRBJ2-2): KAGVTQTPRYLIKTRGQQVTLSCSPISGHRSVSWYQQTPGQGLQFLFEYFSETQRNKGNFPGRFSGRQFSNSRSEMNVSTLELGDSALYLCASSPSRTGELFFGEGSRLTVL.

At least ten counts were recorded for this clone. Coverage ceases 3 residues before the CDR3 finishes, and the germline J gene fills in the end. V is TRBV5-1 and J is TRBJ2-5; 9 nucleotides match TRBD2. The germline CDR1 and CDR2 sequences are SGHRS and YFSETQ. The V segment lost 7 bases and the J segment 2 bases; nucleotides outside the gene matches: 6. The CDR3 runs to 14 residues. The CDR3 is CASGAGGPQETQYF. The sequenced CDR3 bases are TGCGCCAGCGGAGCGGGAGGCCCTCAAGAGACC. Drawing the rest from reference TRBV5-1 and TRBJ2-5, the complete variable domain is KAGVTQTPRYLIKTRGQQVTLSCSPISGHRSVSWYQQTPGQGLQFLFEYFSETQRNKGNFPGRFSGRQFSNSRSEMNVSTLELGDSALYLCASGAGGPQETQYFGPGTRLLVL.

This clone has at least ten counts. From the germline J gene comes the end of the CDR3, since the read stops 3 residues before it. The chain carries TRBV10-3 and TRBJ2-3; TRBD2 agrees at 15 bases. V dropped 3 bases and J dropped 5; count of bases not matched to a gene: 6. There are 17 residues in the CDR3. Per germline, CDR1 ENHRY and CDR2 SYGVKD. The sequenced part of the CDR3 DNA is TGTGCCATCAGTGACCCCTCGGGACTAGCGGGAGGAGATACG. This encodes CAISDPSGLAGGDT. The full CDR3 protein reads CAISDPSGLAGGDTQYF.

This clone has ten or more counts. The DNA ends 3 residues before the CDR3 does, and the rest of the CDR3 is filled in from the germline J gene. The V and J genes are TRBV6-1 and TRBJ2-1; 12 nucleotides align to TRBD2. After removal of 0 bases from V and 9 bases from J, the junction contained 15 bases not matched to a gene. CDR3 size: 19 residues. Germline assignment: CDR1 MNHNS and CDR2 SASEGT. CDR3 sequence: CASSEARSIASGRAGEQFF. The DNA read from the CDR3 is TGTGCCAGCAGTGAAGCTCGGTCAATTGCTAGCGGGAGGGCCGGTGAG.

This clone was recorded at least ten times. Sequencing ends 3 residues short of the CDR3 end; the germline J gene provides the rest. J is TRBJ1-2 and V is TRBV20-1, with a tentative D call TRBD1 (6 bases). The CDR3 length is 14 residues. Trimming removed 0 bases from V and 7 bases from J, with 15 bases in between. The germline CDR1 and CDR2 sequences are DFQATT and SNEGSKA (reference sequence). The CDR3 region is CSARDGGAHSGYTF. The sequenced CDR3 bases are TGCAGTGCTAGAGATGGGGGGGCGCATAGTGGC.